This T cell receptor (beta chain) was recorded in a study of cytomegalovirus exposure and HLA in healthy donors (dated 2017 in TCRdb). About the full investigation: An earlier analysis of about 560 of the donors reported under 300 Gb of sequence data and 117 million unique TCR beta sequences obtained from about 179 million T cells. Both class I and class II loci were covered by HLA typing, at four-digit resolution. Besides the first cohort of roughly 660 subjects, a separate validation cohort made up of over a hundred different subjects was used. To study patterns of TCR occurrence, a later analysis re-analyzed previously published TCR beta repertoires from several hundred donors and added high-resolution HLA genotyping. All discovery cohort repertoires had been generated on a single sequencing platform. The aim of the study was to test whether cataloging public T cell receptors could identify signatures of past pathogen exposure. Rather than using new phenotypic data, the later analysis identified candidate immune exposures from TCR beta sequences and from how often those sequences occurred across donors. To predict cytomegalovirus infection status, the study combined high-throughput TCR immunosequencing, statistical association of individual TCRs with disease status, and machine learning. Among some 400 genotyped donors of the cohort, an average of approximately 200,000 unique TCR beta nucleotide sequences was sequenced per donor, of which 15% to 20% were non-productive. An earlier analysis of 500 to 750 of the donors applied high-throughput TCR beta sequencing to assess whether each TCR beta V gene segment acted as functional or pseudogenic. Roughly five DR-DQ haplotypes were handled as single units for association and clustering because linkage in the cohort was strong. About 300 gigabases of sequencing data and 78 million or so unique TCR sequences were included in an early release covering over 600 HLA-typed donors. Among the roughly 380 genotyped donors, around 81% belonged to the genetic ancestry cluster associated with self-reported Caucasian donors. Typing coverage differed by locus: A, B, C, DRB1 and DQB1 were typed in roughly 629-630 donors, DQA1 in approximately 520, DPA1 in some 600, and DPB1 in 400 to 490. Using immunosequencing, the study profiled T cell repertoires from 640 or so subjects and related those repertoires to cytomegalovirus serostatus. Genome-wide SNP genotypes for about 65% of the roughly 670 donors were used in a later genetic analysis, which treated that subset as a discovery cohort. Donor age, sex, ethnicity and CMV serostatus were compiled alongside the repertoire data.

The cohort comprised under 700 healthy bone marrow donors. At the time of sampling, every cohort member was nominally healthy, though immune exposures that went unrecorded were likely present. The donor was CMV seronegative and was included in the group of a few hundred seronegative cohort members. Each donor provided a peripheral blood sample, and peripheral blood mononuclear cells were used for TCR beta sequencing. Genomic DNA extraction from the blood cell samples was performed with the Qiagen DNeasy Blood Extraction Kit. At the junction V is shortened by 2 bases and J by 5 bases; bases outside the gene matches: 8. The CDR3 runs 17 residues from the cysteine to the phenylalanine. Only the CDR3 DNA is retained, 51 bases long and in frame from the first base. CDR1 LGHNA and CDR2 YSLEER are derived from the germline V gene. Here is what the overall study found, with its caveats: In an earlier analysis of roughly 500 of the donors, most TCR beta V segments appeared in productive rearrangements about 90% or about 30% of the time, broadly matching IMGT annotations. Across donors, most TCR sequences were observed very rarely, whereas some public TCRs were present in many individuals. In a later analysis, the rate of TCR association differed among HLA loci, with DRB1 alleles having the most associated TCRs and HLA-C alleles having the fewest. The only immune exposure information available for the cohort was CMV serostatus. The cohort was sequenced for TCR beta chains only, and without alpha or paired-chain data the features that could be detected were limited. The classifier was reported to diagnose cytomegalovirus status with high specificity and sensitivity in both the original and validation cohorts. Because HLA typing was missing for some donors at each locus, association tests included only the typed subset. Some IMGT-functional V segments, including TRBV6-2 and TRBV6-3, could not be distinguished by the 87-base-pair reads and were therefore excluded. Assigning TCR associations to individual alleles was difficult when HLA alleles, especially DR and DQ, strongly co-occurred. Correlated functional status among segregating V segments might reflect linkage disequilibrium, but an unknown experimental factor could not be ruled out. A later analysis associated about 16,000 TCR beta sequences with specific HLA alleles at a false discovery rate of 0.05. Most CMV-associated TCR beta chains appeared to be HLA-restricted in a later analysis, and the HLA associations seemed to be driven largely by CMV exposure. A further reported finding was that TCR beta sequences accurately predicted the HLA-A and HLA-B alleles for most subjects in the first cohort. In vitro tests confirmed that three of the cytomegalovirus-associated TCR beta chains recognize cytomegalovirus antigens. Seventeen rarely observed V segments, including chromosome 9 orphons, were excluded from the earlier analysis of some 590 of the donors because counts were too low. Presence/absence analyses assumed roughly uniform sequencing depth across donors, an assumption that may not hold. The authors suggested that the approach could potentially be generalized to other disease states and immunological phenotypes. A cluster of highly shared sequence variants was judged likely to represent a technical artifact of the sequencing pipeline. A later genetic analysis reported fewer N-insertions in productive TCRs among donors in an Asian-associated ancestry cluster than the approximately 700-donor mean. A later analysis found that HLA-associated TCR beta chains were more clonally expanded and had lower generation probabilities than equally common non-associated chains. A later genetic analysis associated a missense DCLRE1C variant with V-gene and J-gene trimming of TCR beta chains, and an independent cohort replicated the association. The study gave a list of 150 to 200 TCR beta chains associated with cytomegalovirus. Several of the top co-occurrence clusters appeared to be linked to parvovirus B19, influenza, CMV and Epstein-Barr virus, according to a later analysis.

Libraries were constructed by the immunoSEQ multiplex PCR assay. For the multiplex PCR, a mixture combining 60 forward primers for TCR Vbeta segments and 13 reverse primers for TCR Jbeta segments was used. A multiplex PCR assay on genomic DNA amplified the CDR3 region of rearranged TCR beta genes. On the Illumina HiSeq System, the amplified TCR beta libraries were sequenced as 87-base-pair reads. The authors processed their data as follows. In a later analysis, roughly 80 million unique TCR beta chains were counted across the approximately 620 repertoires, and about 9.9 million of these chains were shared by at least two donors. To remove PCR and sequencing errors, raw reads were error-corrected and collapsed into unique sequences using a nearest-neighbor algorithm that merged closely related sequences. To assign V, D and J gene segments, CDR3 sequences were aligned to IMGT reference sequences. For a sequence to be retained, a match of at least six nucleotides was required to both a V gene segment and a J gene segment. A rearrangement counted as productive if the CDR3 had no stop codons and remained in frame with V and J, and every other rearrangement counted as non-productive. Following IMGT convention, CDR3 was defined as the stretch from the second conserved V-encoded cysteine up to the conserved J-encoded phenylalanine. Sequences without an unambiguous match to a single V gene segment were excluded from the earlier analysis of about 640 of the donors. An earlier analysis of several hundred of the donors called V segments functional above 56.7% productive rearrangements and segregating when the between-donor standard deviation exceeded 5%. A statistical classification framework was built to diagnose cytomegalovirus status from the catalog of TCR beta chain sequences. A later analysis assigned V and J genes by comparing TCR nucleotide sequences with IMGT/GENE-DB human TR gene sequences. A later analysis assigned CDR3 sequences and most-parsimonious VDJ recombination scenarios with the TCRdist pipeline. In a later analysis, each TCR beta chain was defined by its CDR3 amino acid sequence together with its V-gene family, and reads lacking a unique V-gene family were excluded. A later analysis removed several hundred highly shared, low-generation-probability nucleotide sequences to deal with suspected cross-contamination and a sequencing artifact. For each public chain, a later analysis derived a clonal expansion index from normalized ranks of inferred template counts within each repertoire. In a later analysis, generation probabilities were computed with a VDJ recombination model fitted to out-of-frame rearrangements, and the resulting probabilities were checked against IGoR. Hypergeometric tests were used in a later analysis to score TCR-TCR, TCR-HLA and TCR-CMV co-occurrence, with a repertoire-size bias correction applied to the TCR pairs. False discovery rates were estimated in a later analysis by permuting HLA or CMV assignments 20 times. In a later analysis, co-occurring TCRs were grouped using DBSCAN, with TCRdist sequence similarity added in when clustering inside HLA-allele-positive subsets. For co-occurrence clustering, repertoires with fewer than 30,000 or more than 120,000 public chains were excluded, along with five repertoires with anomalous nucleotide sharing. The immuneACCESS repertoire file appears here via TCRdb, limited to in-frame rearrangements. These files lack a portion of the clones; in checked studies, under half of the deficit traces to unresolved V genes, and the cause of the others is not known. V and J calls and clone size follow that table, whereas D and trimming were derived from the DNA. Counted in this sample were around 120,000 clones; approximately 80% of them appeared once. Over 0.2% of the sample lies in the top ten.

For this clone: Its antigen has not been determined. Per-base quality was not reported, and no clone a single base away is much larger than it.

This chain joins TRBV4-3 to TRBJ2-1; TRBD2 aligns with 11 central bases. This clonotype was obtained from a man aged 50 to 59 in good health and CMV-seronegative. Source material: PBMCs. The DNA is as follows: TGCGCCAGCAGCCAATCGTCCGGGACTAGCGGACACAATGAGCAGTTCTTC. This encodes CASSQSSGTSGHNEQFF.